A selection of T cell receptor beta chains follows, all from one sample in a study of blood T cells in healthy people across ages. TCRdb passed the 5' RACE reads through MiXCR, listing each CDR3 protein once. In the table there are 710,000 or so distinct CDR3 sequences, about 30% of which are singletons. The source material was blood. These receptors were taken from a woman at least 80 years old in good health. CDR3s include the opening cysteine and the closing phenylalanine or tryptophan. A D gene is named only where the DNA matches it firmly.

TRBJ2-5 TRBV28 TRBD1 CASKGDRQETQYF
TRBJ2-2 TRBV3-1 NA CASSRRVASRSGELFF
TRBJ1-6 TRBV6-5 NA CASSFPDDGSPLHF
TRBJ1-3 TRBV20-1 NA CSASGGRNTIYF
TRBJ1-6 TRBV7-9 NA CASSPDGIYNSPLHF
TRBJ2-1 TRBV6-2/TRBV6-3 NA CASSYGHEQFF
TRBJ2-3 TRBV5-1 NA CASSLVDPGDTQYF
TRBJ1-2 TRBV6-1 NA CASSEDRVNYGYTF
TRBJ2-1 TRBV20-1 NA CSAIWGRGYDEQFF
TRBJ2-5 TRBV29-1 NA CSVATGQETQYF
TRBJ1-5 TRBV5-1 NA CASSLDSNQPRHF
TRBJ2-7 TRBV4-1 TRBD1 CASSQDGTGGYEQYF
TRBJ2-5 TRBV5-1 NA CASSPGSTVTQETQYF
TRBJ2-1 TRBV29-1 TRBD2 CSVGTSGGAYNEQFF
TRBJ1-4 TRBV5-1 NA CASSPAGVGEKLFF
TRBJ2-1 TRBV30 TRBD2 CAWSVQRGGSYNEQFF
TRBJ1-3 TRBV18 NA CASSPAQGNTIYF
TRBJ2-6 TRBV12-3/TRBV12-4 NA CASSLADSGANVLTF
TRBJ1-4 TRBV5-1 TRBD1 CVSRSAGGREKLFF
NA TRBV7-3 NA CASSSSGTWGETQYF
TRBJ2-2 TRBV6-6 NA CTTWGLQGGDGELFF
TRBJ1-2 TRBV6-4 NA CASSDQSLDSYGYTF
TRBJ2-3 TRBV20-1 NA CSVPGGRTDTQYF
TRBJ1-6 TRBV6-5 NA CASSYGLPDNSPLHF
TRBJ1-1 TRBV5-1 TRBD1 CASSFAGRGLTEAFF
TRBJ2-5 TRBV6-5 TRBD2 CASRPGLAGETQYF
TRBJ2-2 TRBV12-5 NA CASGLRSGDTGELFF
TRBJ2-4 TRBV2 TRBD1 CASREHMRTGEAKNIQYF
TRBJ1-1 TRBV20-1 TRBD1 CSATKGARTEAFF
TRBJ1-1 TRBV20-1 TRBD1 CSADPGQGVMKAFF
TRBJ2-2 TRBV6-2/TRBV6-3 TRBD2 CASLIAGGPYTGELFF
TRBJ1-6 TRBV20-1 NA CSARPPGENSPLHF
NA TRBV28 TRBD2 CASSQLAGAYNEQYF
TRBJ2-1 TRBV6-5 NA CASSSLGGGRNEQFF
TRBJ1-4 TRBV2 NA CASSEARDEKLFF
NA TRBV28 NA CASGSVQETQYF
TRBJ1-1 TRBV2 NA CASSHTGSTEAFF
TRBJ2-3 TRBV4-2 TRBD1 CVSSQARQGRDTQYF
TRBJ2-6 TRBV7-9 TRBD1 CASSYRDRGRSGANVLTF
TRBJ2-3 TRBV19 NA CASSLAASTDTQYF
TRBJ2-5 TRBV5-6 TRBD1 CASSPTGFGTQYF
TRBJ2-4 TRBV5-1 NA CASSFRTSYYNEQYF
TRBJ2-7 TRBV6-6 TRBD1 CASNRDRGRSGEQYF
TRBJ2-2 TRBV4-3 TRBD2 CASSLTSGSTIGELFF
TRBJ2-3 TRBV7-9 NA CASPGQTTDTQYF
NA TRBV7-2 NA CASSLETGRYEQYF
TRBJ2-7 TRBV6-5 NA CASSYSPSSYEQYF
TRBJ2-5 TRBV28 NA CASSGALVGRETQYF
TRBJ1-6 TRBV7-9 NA CASSFEIDNSPLHF